This TCR beta chain was captured in a study of T cell repertoires in cytomegalovirus infection. Study context: Public TCR beta signatures marked donors with CMV infection and the matching HLA.

This clonotype was observed a few times. There are 16 residues in the CDR3. The V gene lost 6 bases and the J gene lost 3 bases, with 20 bases spanning the gap. Germline CDR1 reads MDHEN; CDR2 reads SYDVKM. TCRdb called the reads again in MiXCR, with one record for every CDR3 protein. This table has around 310,000 distinct CDR3 sequences, 15% to 20% appearing once. Sequenced material: PBMCs. This TCR derives from a human donor in good health (CMV status not recorded). Some clones in this sample may be carry-over from other donors' samples. The genes are TRBV28 and TRBJ2-5, with D possibly TRBD2 on 7 matching bases. The CDR3 DNA is TGTGCCAGCAGCACCCATGGGGGGGGCATTAAAGAGACCCAGTACTTC. Its protein is CASSTHGGGIKETQYF.